These 21 T cell receptor beta chains originate from one sample sequenced in a study of tumour-infiltrating T cells in Burkitt lymphoma. Sequencing used immunoSEQ multiplex PCR; TCRdb keeps in-frame clones, though not all of them. The data show about 3,700 clones, over 15% seen once. Sequenced material: tumor tissue. These receptors were collected from a human donor with Burkitt lymphoma.

This clone was recorded a few times. The rearrangement links TRBV9 to TRBJ2-5, with 8 bases aligning to TRBD2. Trimming removed 0 bases from V and 4 bases from J; junction bases left unmatched: 8. Germline lookup yields CDR1 SGDLS and CDR2 YYNGEE. The CDR3 runs to 16 residues. The CDR3 coding sequence is TGTGCCAGCAGCGTAGGTGGAGCGGGAGCGGGAGAGACCCAGTACTTC. This codes for CASSVGGAGAGETQYF.

This chain connects TRBV6-5 to TRBJ2-2, with no clear D. Germline V lookup: CDR1 MNHEY, CDR2 SVGAGI. V was shortened by 6 bases and J by 0 bases, with 8 bases between the two germline ends. The CDR3 totals 14 residues. The CDR3 protein is CASRLGTNTGELFF. In DNA, the CDR3 is TGTGCCAGCAGGCTGGGGACGAACACCGGGGAGCTGTTTTTT.

This clone showed up just a few times. The chain uses TRBV7-9 and TRBJ2-3; 7 bases align to TRBD1. This CDR3 is 15 amino acids long. CDR1 is SEHNR, CDR2 FQNEAQ, per germline (reference sequence). J lost 4 bases, V lost 5 bases, and 9 bases had no gene match. The CDR3 is CASSPETGRPDTQYF. The CDR3 DNA follows: TGTGCCAGCAGCCCCGAGACAGGGCGCCCAGATACGCAGTATTTT.

In the case of this clone: Compared with germline, one end of the junction differs, possibly owing to a read error. The chain carries TRBV11-2 and TRBJ1-1, with TRBD1 matching over 9 bases. The length of the CDR3 is 17 residues. Germline loops: CDR1 SGHAT, CDR2 FQNNGV. In DNA, the CDR3 is TGTGCCAACAGCTTAAGAGGGACAGGGTTCAAGAACACTGAAGCTTTCTTT. This codes for CANSLRGTGFKNTEAFF.

This clone turned up a few times. This chain links TRBV5-1 with TRBJ2-5; 10 bases align to TRBD2. The germline gives CDR1 SGHRS, CDR2 YFSETQ. CDR3 length: 14 amino acids. The J segment lost 1 base and the V segment lost 4 bases, leaving 1 base of the junction unmatched. CDR3 protein: CASSRTSGQETQYF. CDR3 bases: TGCGCCAGCAGCCGGACTAGCGGCCAAGAGACCCAGTACTTC.

The chain links TRBV6-5 to TRBJ1-1; D is ambiguous. The CDR3 is made up of 12 amino acids. Per germline, CDR1 MNHEY and CDR2 SVGAGI. Between the trimmed V and J ends, which lost 7 bases and 0 bases, there was a span of 6 bases. The CDR3 DNA reads as TGTGCCAGCATCGACATGAACACTGAAGCTTTCTTT. It is translated as CASIDMNTEAFF.

This clone was seen more than once but under ten times. The chain combines TRBV28 with TRBJ2-1; 8 nucleotides align to TRBD1. Trimming removed 5 bases from V and 2 bases from J; junction bases left unmatched: 2. Germline CDR1 and CDR2: MDHEN and SYDVKM. The CDR3 contains 14 residues. CDR3 amino acids: CASSHRGAYNEQFF. The CDR3 DNA reads TGTGCCAGCAGTCACAGGGGGGCCTACAATGAGCAGTTCTTC.

This clone was seen only a few times. This chain connects TRBV7-9 to TRBJ2-3; D is undetermined. The CDR3 is 12 amino acids. V gave up 5 bases and J gave up 7 bases, with 10 bases separating them. CDR1 and CDR2 from the germline V gene are SEHNR and FQNEAQ (reference sequence). The CDR3: CASSLPENTQYF. The CDR3 bases are TGTGCCAGCAGCCTCCCCGAAAATACGCAGTATTTT.

As to this clone: Mismatch with germline at one junction end may stem from a read error. This chain uses TRBV7-9 with TRBJ2-7, with 7 bases that match TRBD1. The CDR3 length is 15 residues. Germline V gene sequence: CDR1 SEHNR, CDR2 FQNEAQ (reference sequence). The CDR3, as DNA: TGTGCCAGTAGCTTCCCGAGGGGACAGCCTAACGAGCAGTACTTC. Translation gives CASSFPRGQPNEQYF.

The chain is built from TRBV2 and TRBJ2-7; 8 bases fit TRBD2. This CDR3 region has 13 residues. CDR1 and CDR2 from the germline V gene are SNHLY and FYNNEI. The trim removed 10 bases at V and 0 bases at J, leaving 5 bases unmatched. CDR3 nucleotide sequence: TGTGCCATTTATAGCGGGGTCTCCTACGAGCAGTACTTC. This gives the protein CAIYSGVSYEQYF.

V and J are TRBV6-5 and TRBJ1-5; D gene unclear. There are 15 residues in the CDR3. Trimming removed 5 bases at V and 3 bases at J, with 14 bases between. Germline V CDR1 and CDR2: MNHEY, SVGAGI. CDR3 region: CASSPSGGNNQPQHF. The DNA for the CDR3 is TGTGCCAGCAGTCCCTCTGGAGGGAACAATCAGCCCCAGCATTTT.

The chain carries TRBV9 and TRBJ2-7; D ambiguous. The CDR3 covers 14 residues. The germline V gene encodes CDR1 SGDLS and CDR2 YYNGEE. Trimming removed 2 bases at V and 2 bases at J, with 11 bases between. The CDR3, as DNA: TGTGCCAGCAGCGTCTCCGGATGGGCCTACGAGCAGTACTTC. Translating it yields CASSVSGWAYEQYF.

The rearrangement uses TRBV7-9 and TRBJ2-2, with TRBD2 identical over 10 bases. Germline V gene sequence: CDR1 SEHNR, CDR2 FQNEAQ (reference sequence). The length of the CDR3 is 18 residues. V lost 6 bases and J lost 6; bases outside the gene matches: 16. CDR3 nucleotides: TGTGCCAGCAGTTTCCCAGGGGGCGCCCTAGCGGGAGCCGGGGAGCTGTTTTTT. Protein sequence: CASSFPGGALAGAGELFF. Full variable domain (remainder filled in from reference TRBV7-9 and TRBJ2-2): DTGVSQNPRHKITKRGQNVTFRCDPISEHNRLYWYRQTLGQGPEFLTYFQNEAQLEKSRLLSDRFSAERPKGSFSTLEIQRTEQGDSAMYLCASSFPGGALAGAGELFFGEGSRLTVL.

The V call is TRBV7-6, the J call TRBJ2-7; TRBD1 aligns across 7 bases. The J segment lost 3 bases and the V segment lost 5 bases, leaving 4 bases of the junction unmatched. The CDR3 runs 13 residues. Looked up from germline, CDR1 is SGHVS and CDR2 is FNYEAQ. The CDR3 here is CASSQTGDYEQYF. In DNA form, the CDR3 reads TGTGCCAGCAGCCAAACAGGGGACTACGAGCAGTACTTC.

The rearrangement links TRBV25-1 to TRBJ2-7; D might be TRBD2 (5 bases). CDR3 length: 16 amino acids. Germline CDR1 is MGHDK and CDR2 is SYGVNS. Trimming shortened V by 0 bases and J by 5 bases, and 17 bases separated the two germline ends. CDR3 DNA: TGTGCCAGCAGTGAATACGGACTCTTGGGTTTAAACGAGCAGTACTTC. It codes for CASSEYGLLGLNEQYF.

The chain recombines TRBV14 with TRBJ2-5, with TRBD2 matching over 13 bases. This CDR3 contains 16 residues. The trim removed 4 bases at V and 5 bases at J, leaving 7 bases unmatched. Germline-derived CDR1 and CDR2 are SGHDN and FVKESK. The CDR3 region is CASSRRTSGSGETQYF. The CDR3 DNA reads as TGTGCCAGCAGCCGCCGGACTAGCGGGAGTGGGGAGACCCAGTACTTC.

The CDR3 loop reads CASSGDSNQPQHF. CDR3 sequence (DNA): TGTGCCAGCAGTGGTGATAGCAATCAGCCCCAGCATTTT. The chain has TRBV4-2 and TRBJ1-5, with D hard to call. V gave up 6 bases and J gave up 0 bases, with 6 bases separating them. Per the germline V gene, CDR1 is LGHNA and CDR2 is YNFKEQ. There are 13 residues in the CDR3.

This clone was detected only a few times. The junction departs from the called germline gene at one end, perhaps through a read error. The rearrangement joins TRBV19 to TRBJ2-1; tentative D call: TRBD2 (6 bases). The CDR3 extends over 13 amino acids. Per the germline V gene, CDR1 is LNHDA and CDR2 is SQIVND (reference sequence). The CDR3 DNA reads as TGTGCCAGTAATATAAGTAGCGGCAATGAGCAGTTCTTC. It codes for CASNISSGNEQFF.

The J gene is TRBJ2-2, the V gene TRBV4-1, with a possible D match to TRBD1 (5 bases). This CDR3 region has 14 residues. V lost 6 bases and J 0 bases, leaving 8 bases between the germline ends. Germline loops: CDR1 MGHRA, CDR2 YSYEKL. The CDR3 region has the DNA TGCGCCAGCAGAGACAGACCGAACACCGGGGAGCTGTTTTTT. It encodes CASRDRPNTGELFF.

This chain links TRBV7-9 with TRBJ2-3, with 12 bases identical to TRBD2. V trimming: 3 bases; J trimming: 3 bases; junction bases outside the gene matches: 4. Germline assignment: CDR1 SEHNR and CDR2 FQNEAQ (reference sequence). The CDR3 runs 16 residues. CDR3 amino acids: CASSLASGRATDTQYF. The CDR3 DNA follows: TGTGCCAGCAGCTTGGCTAGCGGGAGGGCGACAGATACGCAGTATTTT.

This clone was detected only a few times. The V call is TRBV6-1, the J call TRBJ1-2; D is possibly TRBD1 (5 bases). Trimming took off 1 base at V and 1 base at J, with 13 bases between the two ends. The V gene's germline CDR1 is MNHNS and CDR2 SASEGT. This CDR3 has 16 residues. This CDR3 is CASSEGGPGGNYGYTF. DNA for the CDR3: TGTGCCAGCAGTGAAGGGGGTCCGGGGGGTAACTATGGCTACACCTTC.